This entry lists 24 T cell receptor beta chains sequenced from one sample in a study of blood T cell repertoires in COVID-19. Here immunoSEQ multiplex PCR was the method, and the copy in TCRdb shows in-frame clones only, minus some. The table includes 110,000 to 150,000 clones, around 79% detected once. The material sequenced was peripheral blood. The receptors were sampled from a woman in her 70s with COVID-19, enrolled during active disease.

This clone was seen just once. The V call is TRBV27, the J call TRBJ1-5; maybe TRBD1 (6 bases). The ends were cut back, 5 bases at V and 5 bases at J, with 10 bases in the middle. The CDR3 runs to 13 residues. CDR1 MNHEY and CDR2 SMNVEV come from the germline V gene (reference sequence). This CDR3 is CASSNRVDQPQHF. CDR3 nucleotides: TGTGCCAGCAGTAACAGGGTTGATCAGCCCCAGCATTTT.

The chain joins TRBV7-3 to TRBJ2-2; D gene ambiguous. CDR1 is SGHTA, CDR2 FQGTGA, per germline. V gave up 5 bases and J gave up 7 bases, with 11 bases separating them. The length of the CDR3 is 13 residues. CDR3 in amino acids: CASSQLPGGELFF. For the CDR3, the DNA is TGTGCCAGCAGCCAACTCCCGGGCGGGGAGCTGTTTTTT. The full variable domain, rest sourced from reference TRBV7-3 and TRBJ2-2, is GAGVSQTPSNKVTEKGKYVELRCDPISGHTALYWYRQSLGQGPEFLIYFQGTGAADDSGLPNDRFFAVRPEGSVSTLKIQRTERGDSAVYLCASSQLPGGELFFGEGSRLTVL.

The chain carries TRBV20-1 and TRBJ1-2; possibly TRBD1 for D (5 bases). Germline values: CDR1 DFQATT, CDR2 SNEGSKA (reference sequence). The CDR3 is made up of 11 amino acids. The CDR3 nucleotides read TGCATAGGGGCCTCGGACTATGGCTACACCTTC. Amino acid sequence: CIGASDYGYTF.

CDR3 nucleotides: TGTGCCTGGGGATCTATCGAGCAGTACTTC. Its translation is CAWGSIEQYF. This chain links TRBV30 with TRBJ2-7; no reliable D call. This CDR3 is built from 10 residues. CDR1 and CDR2 (germline): GTSNPN, SVGIG (reference sequence). V dropped 5 bases and J dropped 6 bases, with 8 bases sitting between them.

The chain combines TRBV29-1 with TRBJ1-2; a possible D gene is TRBD1 (5 bases). CDR1 is SQVTM and CDR2 is ANQGSEA in the germline V gene. The CDR3 totals 15 residues. Deletions cut 0 bases from V and 3 bases from J, with 14 bases between. The chain's CDR3 is CSVEDGGGMHYGYTF. DNA of the CDR3: TGCAGCGTTGAAGACGGGGGAGGGATGCACTATGGCTACACCTTC.

This chain uses TRBV3-1 (or the pseudogene TRBV3-2) with TRBJ1-6, with 7 bases aligning to TRBD1. V lost 0 bases to trimming and J lost 9 bases; unmatched junction nucleotides: 14. The germline gives CDR1 LGHDT, CDR2 YNNKEL (reference sequence). CDR3 length: 18 amino acids. In nucleotides, the CDR3 is TGTGCCAGCAGCCAAGATATAGGTTGGGGGGACAGAATTTCACCCCTCCACTTT. Amino acid sequence: CASSQDIGWGDRISPLHF.

Only a few counts were recorded for this clone. The rearrangement joins TRBV6-2 or TRBV6-3 to TRBJ2-7, with 8 bases that match TRBD1. The J segment lost 5 bases and the V segment lost 6 bases, leaving 12 bases of the junction unmatched. The CDR3 loop spans 15 amino acids. Germline V gene data show CDR1 as MNHEY and CDR2 as SVGEGT. CDR3 in amino acids: CASSRGQDDVDEQYF. In DNA, the CDR3 is TGTGCCAGCAGCCGGGGACAGGACGACGTAGACGAGCAGTACTTC.

CDR3 sequence (DNA): TGTGCCAGCAGCGCTAATGCGGGACAGGGCAACGAGCAGTACTTC. This translates into CASSANAGQGNEQYF. The chain employs TRBV9 and TRBJ2-7; 9 positions agree with TRBD1. The germline V gene has CDR1 SGDLS and CDR2 YYNGEE. The CDR3 has 15 residues. Germline trimming cut 3 bases from V and 5 bases from J; bases unmatched to any gene: 9. Full variable domain (remainder filled in from reference TRBV9 and TRBJ2-7): DSGVTQTPKHLITATGQRVTLRCSPRSGDLSVYWYQQSLDQGLQFLIQYYNGEERAKGNILERFSAQQFPDLHSELNLSSLELGDSALYFCASSANAGQGNEQYFGPGTRLTVT.

The chain joins TRBV2 to TRBJ1-3; D ambiguous. Germline lookup yields CDR1 SNHLY and CDR2 FYNNEI. Trimming left V 8 bases short and J 7 bases short, with 12 bases between. The CDR3 has 12 residues. Written as DNA, the CDR3 is TGTGCCAGCCAGGATCAAGCTAACACCATATATTTT. This sequence encodes CASQDQANTIYF. Full variable domain (remainder filled in from reference TRBV2 and TRBJ1-3): EPEVTQTPSHQVTQMGQEVILRCVPISNHLYFYWYRQILGQKVEFLVSFYNNEISEKSEIFDDQFSVERPDGSNFTLKIRSTKLEDSAMYFCASQDQANTIYFGEGSWLTVV.

Concerning this clone itself: Other DNA sequences within the sample encode an identical CDR3. The chain couples TRBV24-1 to TRBJ2-5, with D perhaps TRBD2 (5 bases). V lost 3 bases, J lost 5 bases, and 9 bases lay in between. The CDR3 consists of 13 residues. Germline V CDR1 and CDR2: KGHDR, SFDVKD. DNA of the CDR3: TGTGCCACCAGTGATCGGGGTCGGGAGACCCAGTACTTC. It yields the protein CATSDRGRETQYF.

The genes are TRBV6-2 or TRBV6-3 and TRBJ2-1; D not certain. CDR1 and CDR2 (germline): MNHEY, SVGEGT. V gave up 4 bases and J gave up 6 bases, with 7 bases separating them. CDR3 length: 12 residues. The CDR3 reads CASSLIRNEQFF. The CDR3 DNA reads as TGTGCCAGCAGTTTAATCCGCAATGAGCAGTTCTTC.

The table lists this clone with a few counts. The V gene is TRBV27, the J gene TRBJ2-5; TRBD1 is a possible D gene (6 bases). The CDR3 has 16 amino acids. The V gene's germline CDR1 is MNHEY and CDR2 SMNVEV (reference sequence). Trimming removed 3 bases at V and 0 bases at J, with 14 bases between. The CDR3 region has the DNA TGTGCCAGCAGTTTGGGGGCCACAACGTACCAAGAGACCCAGTACTTC. It encodes CASSLGATTYQETQYF.

This chain links TRBV30 with TRBJ1-2; 8 bases agree with TRBD1. CDR1 and CDR2 (germline): GTSNPN, SVGIG (reference sequence). V lost 8 bases and J lost 4; bases outside the gene matches: 6. The CDR3 length is 12 residues. The CDR3 DNA reads as TGTGCCGCCCAGGGGGCATTCTATGGCTACACCTTC. Residues: CAAQGAFYGYTF. The full variable domain, in which reference TRBV30 and TRBJ1-2 provide the parts outside the CDR3, is SQTIHQWPATLVQPVGSPLSLECTVEGTSNPNLYWYRQAAGRGLQLLFYSVGIGQISSEVPQNLSASRPQDRQFILSSKKLLLSDSGFYLCAAQGAFYGYTFGSGTRLTVV.

This chain links TRBV24-1 with TRBJ2-1; TRBD2 agrees at 9 bases. CDR1 and CDR2 from the germline V gene are KGHDR and SFDVKD. The ends lost 0 bases at V and 5 bases at J; junction bases unmatched: 4. The length of the CDR3 is 16 residues. CDR3 coding DNA: TGTGCCACCAGTGATTTGAGCGGGGGGATCCACAATGAGCAGTTCTTC. Translation gives CATSDLSGGIHNEQFF.

The rearrangement links TRBV5-1 to TRBJ2-1, with a possible D match to TRBD2 (6 bases). Between the trimmed V and J ends, which lost 3 bases and 6 bases, there was a span of 19 bases. The CDR3 extends over 16 amino acids. The germline V gene has CDR1 SGHRS and CDR2 YFSETQ. The CDR3, as DNA: TGCGCCAGCAGCTCGACGGAGGGCCGTTGGTTCAATGAGCAGTTCTTC. It translates to CASSSTEGRWFNEQFF.

This chain links TRBV19 with TRBJ1-3; D perhaps matches TRBD1 (6 bases). The CDR3 is made up of 15 amino acids. The V end was cut by 3 bases, the J end by 5 bases, with 14 bases between. The germline V gene has CDR1 LNHDA and CDR2 SQIVND (reference sequence). CDR3 region: CASSIFRTARNTIYF. The CDR3 coding sequence is TGTGCCAGTAGTATTTTCCGGACAGCGAGAAACACCATATATTTT. The whole variable domain, remainder taken from reference TRBV19 and TRBJ1-3, is DGGITQSPKYLFRKEGQNVTLSCEQNLNHDAMYWYRQDPGQGLRLIYYSQIVNDFQKGDIAEGYSVSREKKESFPLTVTSAQKNPTAFYLCASSIFRTARNTIYFGEGSWLTVV.

The J gene is TRBJ1-5, the V gene TRBV5-5; 11 bases match TRBD1. The CDR3 runs to 15 residues. Germline lookup yields CDR1 SGHKS and CDR2 YYEKEE (reference sequence). The ends lost 4 bases at V and 7 bases at J; junction bases unmatched: 7. CDR3 coding DNA: TGTGCCAGCAGCCGTACTGGGACAGGGGGACAGCCCCAGCATTTT. It translates to CASSRTGTGGQPQHF.

The chain recombines TRBV7-9 with TRBJ2-5; D not certain. The CDR3 consists of 15 residues. Germline CDR1 and CDR2: SEHNR and FQNEAQ (reference sequence). Deletions cut 2 bases from V and 2 bases from J, with 12 bases between. The CDR3 is CASSLQALLQETQYF. The CDR3 DNA reads TGTGCCAGCAGCTTACAAGCTCTCTTACAAGAGACCCAGTACTTC.

This clone occurred once. The V call is TRBV2, the J call TRBJ1-5; D is undetermined. V lost 0 bases, J lost 6 bases, and 9 bases lay in between. The CDR3 has 14 amino acids. Germline lookup yields CDR1 SNHLY and CDR2 FYNNEI. The CDR3 loop reads CASSEARGFQPQHF. The CDR3 bases are TGTGCCAGCAGTGAAGCGCGGGGTTTTCAGCCCCAGCATTTT.

The chain is built from TRBV7-6 and TRBJ1-6; D is perhaps TRBD1 (6 bases). Germline CDR1 is SGHVS and CDR2 is FNYEAQ. The CDR3 extends over 15 amino acids. V was clipped by 4 bases and J by 5 bases, with 12 bases between them. DNA of the CDR3: TGTGCCAGCAGCTCGGGGGGGCAGGATAATTCACCCCTCCACTTT. This translates into CASSSGGQDNSPLHF. Full variable domain (remainder filled in from reference TRBV7-6 and TRBJ1-6): GAGVSQSPRYKVTKRGQDVALRCDPISGHVSLYWYRQALGQGPEFLTYFNYEAQQDKSGLPNDRFSAERPEGSISTLTIQRTEQRDSAMYRCASSSGGQDNSPLHFGNGTRLTVT.

A few counts support this clone. This chain connects TRBV2 to TRBJ1-6; D uncertain. The length of the CDR3 is 15 residues. V gave up 3 bases and J gave up 0 bases, with 6 bases separating them. Germline values: CDR1 SNHLY, CDR2 FYNNEI. For the CDR3, the DNA is TGTGCCAGCAGTGACGGAGGCTCCTATAATTCACCCCTCCACTTT. This sequence encodes CASSDGGSYNSPLHF. Based on the CDR3 plus reference TRBV2 and TRBJ1-6, the full variable domain is EPEVTQTPSHQVTQMGQEVILRCVPISNHLYFYWYRQILGQKVEFLVSFYNNEISEKSEIFDDQFSVERPDGSNFTLKIRSTKLEDSAMYFCASSDGGSYNSPLHFGNGTRLTVT.

In regard to this clone: Other DNA sequences in the sample encode the same CDR3. This chain joins TRBV18 and TRBJ1-2, with 7 bases fitting TRBD1. CDR1 KGHSH and CDR2 LQKENI come from the germline V gene. The V and J ends lost 3 bases and 3 bases, in that order; junction bases with no gene match: 1. This CDR3 is 13 amino acids long. As DNA, the CDR3 is TGTGCCAGCTCACCCGGACAGGACTATGGCTACACCTTC. Protein product: CASSPGQDYGYTF.

The genes are TRBV11-2 and TRBJ2-3; perhaps TRBD2 as D (6 bases). Trimming removed 4 bases from V and 7 bases from J, with 21 bases in between. Germline CDR1 SGHAT, CDR2 FQNNGV. CDR3 size: 16 residues. This chain's CDR3 is CASSSTGTPAQNTQYF. The CDR3 bases are TGTGCCAGCAGCTCCACCGGGACTCCCGCACAGAATACGCAGTATTTT.

V usage is TRBV6-5 and J usage is TRBJ1-6; D unclear. This CDR3 region has 14 residues. The germline gives CDR1 MNHEY, CDR2 SVGAGI. Trimming stripped 5 bases from V and 7 bases from J, with 12 bases between. The CDR3 spells CASSPQPGNSPLHF. The CDR3 bases are TGTGCCAGCAGTCCCCAACCGGGAAATTCACCCCTCCACTTT.